What follows describes a single TCR beta chain. Its antigen is undetermined. Here immunoSEQ multiplex PCR was the method, and the copy in TCRdb shows in-frame clones only, minus some. The sample has around 48,000 clones; around 70% are singletons. Germline loops: CDR1 MGHRA, CDR2 YSYEKL. V was clipped by 0 bases and J by 0 bases, with 14 bases between them. The CDR3 totals 17 residues. The data derive from a study of STAT5B mutations in CD4+ large granular lymphocyte leukemia. For the study at large: Among healthy donors, a particular HLA allele went with more CDR3 'QG' motifs. Study-wide points: Patient CD4-sorted repertoires stayed more clonal than healthy ones after leukemic-clone removal.

The sequencing sample was made of CD4+ T cells from blood buffy coats. This sequence originates from a human donor in good health. The chain employs TRBV4-1 and TRBJ1-1; tentative D call: TRBD1 (5 bases). The CDR3 sequence: CASSQDGATHMNTEAFF. The CDR3, as DNA: TGCGCCAGCAGCCAAGACGGGGCAACTCACATGAACACTGAAGCTTTCTTT.